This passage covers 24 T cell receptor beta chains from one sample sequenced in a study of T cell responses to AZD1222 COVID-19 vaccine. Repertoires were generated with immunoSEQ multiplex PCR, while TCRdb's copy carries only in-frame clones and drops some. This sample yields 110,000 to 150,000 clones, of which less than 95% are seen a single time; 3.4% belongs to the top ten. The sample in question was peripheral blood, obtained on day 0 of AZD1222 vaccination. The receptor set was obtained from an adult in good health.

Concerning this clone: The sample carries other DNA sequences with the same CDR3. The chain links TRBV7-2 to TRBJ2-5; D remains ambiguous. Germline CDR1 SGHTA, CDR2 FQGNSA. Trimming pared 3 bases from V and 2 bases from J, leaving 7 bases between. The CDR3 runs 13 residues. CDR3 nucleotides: TGTGCCAGCAGCTTGAACAAACAAGAGACCCAGTACTTC. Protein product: CASSLNKQETQYF.

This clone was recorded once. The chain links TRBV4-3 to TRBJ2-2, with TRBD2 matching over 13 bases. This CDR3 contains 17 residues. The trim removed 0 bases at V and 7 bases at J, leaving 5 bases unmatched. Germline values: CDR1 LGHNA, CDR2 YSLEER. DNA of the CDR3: TGCGCCAGCAGCCAAGAAGGACTAGCGGGAGTAGGCGGGGAGCTGTTTTTT. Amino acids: CASSQEGLAGVGGELFF.

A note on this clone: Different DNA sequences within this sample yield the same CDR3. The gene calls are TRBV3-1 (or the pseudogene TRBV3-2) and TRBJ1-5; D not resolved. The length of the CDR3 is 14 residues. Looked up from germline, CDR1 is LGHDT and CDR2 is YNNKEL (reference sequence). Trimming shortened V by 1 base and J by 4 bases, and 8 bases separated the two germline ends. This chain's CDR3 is CASSQGRSNQPQHF. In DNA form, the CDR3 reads TGTGCCAGCAGCCAAGGCCGGTCAAATCAGCCCCAGCATTTT.

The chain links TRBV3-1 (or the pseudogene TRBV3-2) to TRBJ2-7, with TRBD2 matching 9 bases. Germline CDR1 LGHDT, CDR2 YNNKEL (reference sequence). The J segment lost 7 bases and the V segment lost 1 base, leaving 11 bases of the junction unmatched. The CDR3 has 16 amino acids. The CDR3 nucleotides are TGTGCCAGCAGCCAAGTAGGCGGGAGGGCCTCGGGGGAGCAGTACTTC. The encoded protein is CASSQVGGRASGEQYF.

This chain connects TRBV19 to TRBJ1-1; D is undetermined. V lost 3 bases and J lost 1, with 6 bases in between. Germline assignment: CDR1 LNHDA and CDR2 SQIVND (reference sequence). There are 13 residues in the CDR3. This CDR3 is CASSIGRNTEAFF. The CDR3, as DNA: TGTGCCAGTAGTATCGGCAGGAACACTGAAGCTTTCTTT.

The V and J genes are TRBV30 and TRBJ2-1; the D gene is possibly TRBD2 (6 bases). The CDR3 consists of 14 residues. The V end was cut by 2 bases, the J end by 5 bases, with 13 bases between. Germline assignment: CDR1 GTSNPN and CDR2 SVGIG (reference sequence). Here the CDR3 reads CAWSLSGYDNEQFF. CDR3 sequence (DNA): TGTGCCTGGAGTTTAAGCGGGTACGACAATGAGCAGTTCTTC.

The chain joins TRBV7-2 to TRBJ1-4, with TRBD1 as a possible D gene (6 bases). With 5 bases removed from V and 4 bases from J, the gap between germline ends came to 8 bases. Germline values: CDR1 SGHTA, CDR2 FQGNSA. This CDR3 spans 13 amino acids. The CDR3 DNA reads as TGTGCCAGCAGCACAGGGAATAATGAAAAACTGTTTTTT. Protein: CASSTGNNEKLFF.

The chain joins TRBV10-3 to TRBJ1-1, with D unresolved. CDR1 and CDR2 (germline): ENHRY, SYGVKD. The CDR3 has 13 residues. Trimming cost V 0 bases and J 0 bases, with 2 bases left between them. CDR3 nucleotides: TGTGCCATCAGTGAGTCGATGAACACTGAAGCTTTCTTT. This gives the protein CAISESMNTEAFF.

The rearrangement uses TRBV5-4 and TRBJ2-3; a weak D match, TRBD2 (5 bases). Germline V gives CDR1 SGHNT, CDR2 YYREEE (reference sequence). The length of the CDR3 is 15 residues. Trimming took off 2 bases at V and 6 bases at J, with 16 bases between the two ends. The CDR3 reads CASSLGGSTGDTQYF. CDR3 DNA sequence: TGTGCCAGCAGCTTAGGCGGGTCCACCGGGGATACGCAGTATTTT.

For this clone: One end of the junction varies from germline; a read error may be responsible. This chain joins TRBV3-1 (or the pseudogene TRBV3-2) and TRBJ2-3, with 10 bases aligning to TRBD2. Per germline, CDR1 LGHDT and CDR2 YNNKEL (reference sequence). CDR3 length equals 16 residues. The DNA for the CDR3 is TGTGCCAGCACCCACAGCGGGGGGGACAGCATAGATACGCAGTATTTT. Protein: CASTHSGGDSIDTQYF.

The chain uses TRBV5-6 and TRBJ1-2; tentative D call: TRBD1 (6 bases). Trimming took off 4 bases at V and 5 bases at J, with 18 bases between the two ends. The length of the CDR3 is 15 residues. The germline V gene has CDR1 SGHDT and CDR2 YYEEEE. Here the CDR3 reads CASSRGPAGSYGYTF. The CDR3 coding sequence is TGTGCCAGCAGCCGGGGGCCAGCGGGTAGTTATGGCTACACCTTC.

CDR3 bases: TGTGCCAGCTCATCCGTAGAGAAACTGTTTTTT. Translating gives CASSSVEKLFF. The chain couples TRBV18 to TRBJ1-4; D not resolved. V lost 5 bases and J 11 bases, leaving 9 bases between the germline ends. CDR1 is KGHSH and CDR2 is LQKENI in the germline V gene. This CDR3 has 11 residues.

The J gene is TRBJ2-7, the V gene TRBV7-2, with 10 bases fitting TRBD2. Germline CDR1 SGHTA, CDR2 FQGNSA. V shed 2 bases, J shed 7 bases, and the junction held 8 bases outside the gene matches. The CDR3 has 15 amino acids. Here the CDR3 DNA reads TGTGCCAGCAGCTTATTAAGCGGGAGGGGGGATGAGCAGTACTTC. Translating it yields CASSLLSGRGDEQYF.

The chain's CDR3 is CASSQVFSGRDNEQFF. The CDR3 DNA reads as TGCGCCAGCAGCCAAGTTTTTAGCGGGAGGGACAATGAGCAGTTCTTC. V and J are TRBV4-1 and TRBJ2-1, with 11 nucleotides matching TRBD2. The CDR3 loop spans 16 amino acids. CDR1 and CDR2 (germline): MGHRA, YSYEKL. Trimming cost V 1 base and J 5 bases; bases outside gene matches: 4.

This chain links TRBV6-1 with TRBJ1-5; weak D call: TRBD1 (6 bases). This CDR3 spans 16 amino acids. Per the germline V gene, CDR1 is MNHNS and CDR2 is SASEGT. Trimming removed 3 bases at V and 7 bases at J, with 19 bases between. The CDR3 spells CASSDRGGANKQPQHF. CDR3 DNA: TGTGCCAGCAGTGACAGGGGAGGTGCGAACAAGCAGCCCCAGCATTTT.

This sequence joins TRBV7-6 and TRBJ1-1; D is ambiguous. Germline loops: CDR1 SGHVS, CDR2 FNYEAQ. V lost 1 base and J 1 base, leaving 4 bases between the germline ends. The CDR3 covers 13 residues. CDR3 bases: TGTGCCAGCAGCTTAGGAAGGAACACTGAAGCTTTCTTT. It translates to CASSLGRNTEAFF.

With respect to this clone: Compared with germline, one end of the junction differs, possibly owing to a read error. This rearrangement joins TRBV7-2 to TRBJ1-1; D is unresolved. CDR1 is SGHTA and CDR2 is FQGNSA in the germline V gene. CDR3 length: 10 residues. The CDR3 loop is CASSLYALIF. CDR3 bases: TGTGCCAGCAGCTTATACGCACTGATATTT.

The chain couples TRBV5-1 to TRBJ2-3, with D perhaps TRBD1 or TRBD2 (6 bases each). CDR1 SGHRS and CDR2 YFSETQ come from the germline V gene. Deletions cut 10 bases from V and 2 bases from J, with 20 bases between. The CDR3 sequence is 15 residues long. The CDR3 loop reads CACHERGDLTDTQYF. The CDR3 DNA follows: TGCGCCTGCCATGAAAGGGGGGACCTCACAGATACGCAGTATTTT.

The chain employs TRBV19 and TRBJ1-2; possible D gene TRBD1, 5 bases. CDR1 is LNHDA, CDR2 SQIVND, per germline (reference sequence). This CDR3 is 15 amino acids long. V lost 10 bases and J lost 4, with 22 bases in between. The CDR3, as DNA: TGTGCCACCTCCCAGCCAGGGTGGAATTCCTATGGCTACACCTTC. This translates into CATSQPGWNSYGYTF.

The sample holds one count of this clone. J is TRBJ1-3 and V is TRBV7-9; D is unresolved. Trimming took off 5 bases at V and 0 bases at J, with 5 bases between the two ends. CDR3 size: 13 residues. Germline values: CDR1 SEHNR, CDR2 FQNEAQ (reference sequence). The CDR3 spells CASSGLSGNTIYF. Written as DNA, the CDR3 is TGTGCCAGCAGCGGGCTCTCTGGAAACACCATATATTTT.

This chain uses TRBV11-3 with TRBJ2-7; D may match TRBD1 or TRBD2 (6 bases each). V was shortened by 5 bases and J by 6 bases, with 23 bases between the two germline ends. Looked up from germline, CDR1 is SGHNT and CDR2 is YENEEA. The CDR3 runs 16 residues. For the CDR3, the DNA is TGTGCCAGCAGCCCTCTCGGAGGGGGTAATAGCGGCGAGCAGTACTTC. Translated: CASSPLGGGNSGEQYF.

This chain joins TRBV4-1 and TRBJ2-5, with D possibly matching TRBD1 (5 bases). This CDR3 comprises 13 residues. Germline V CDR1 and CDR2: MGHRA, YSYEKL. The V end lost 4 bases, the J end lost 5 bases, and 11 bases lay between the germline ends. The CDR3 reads CASSLLGAETQYF. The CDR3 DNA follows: TGCGCCAGCAGCCTTCTAGGGGCGGAGACCCAGTACTTC.

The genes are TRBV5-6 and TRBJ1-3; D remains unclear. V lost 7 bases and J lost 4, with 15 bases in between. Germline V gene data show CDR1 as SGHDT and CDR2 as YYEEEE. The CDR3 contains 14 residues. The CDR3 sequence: CASGPRGSGNTIYF. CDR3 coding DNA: TGTGCCAGCGGCCCGAGAGGGTCGGGAAACACCATATATTTT.

CDR3: CASSYSAGRGTEAFF. The DNA for the CDR3 is TGTGCCAGCAGTTACTCCGCGGGAAGGGGCACTGAAGCTTTCTTT. The V and J genes are TRBV6-2 or TRBV6-3 and TRBJ1-1, with D maybe TRBD1 (5 bases). This CDR3 contains 15 residues. Germline V gene data show CDR1 as MNHEY and CDR2 as SVGEGT. Trimming took 0 bases from V and 4 from J, leaving 12 bases between them.